Below, 8 T cell receptor beta chains from the same sample are listed, as sequenced in a study of blood T cell repertoires in COVID-19. Repertoires were generated with immunoSEQ multiplex PCR, while TCRdb's copy carries only in-frame clones and drops some. Among a few hundred thousand clones listed, about 89% were seen once. Sequences were obtained from peripheral blood. These receptors all come from a woman aged 30 to 39 with COVID-19, enrolled during active disease.

CDR3 sequence (DNA): TGTGCCACCAGCAGAGAACGATACAACCAAGAGACCCAGTACTTC. Protein sequence: CATSRERYNQETQYF. This rearrangement joins TRBV15 to TRBJ2-5; unclear D gene. Between the trimmed V and J ends, which lost 0 bases and 0 bases, there was a span of 8 bases. Per germline, CDR1 LNHNV and CDR2 YYDKDF (reference sequence). CDR3 size: 15 residues.

This clone turned up a few times. The V and J genes are TRBV18 and TRBJ2-1; TRBD2 agrees at 9 bases. Per germline, CDR1 KGHSH and CDR2 LQKENI. The CDR3 consists of 15 residues. V dropped 0 bases and J dropped 7; count of bases not matched to a gene: 4. In nucleotides, the CDR3 is TGTGCCAGCTCACCACCTAGCGGGAGTAGAAATGAGCAGTTCTTC. Encoded protein: CASSPPSGSRNEQFF. Full variable domain (rest looked up from reference TRBV18 and TRBJ2-1): NAGVMQNPRHLVRRRGQEARLRCSPMKGHSHVYWYRQLPEEGLKFMVYLQKENIIDESGMPKERFSAEFPKEGPSILRIQQVVRGDSAAYFCASSPPSGSRNEQFFGPGTRLTVL.

The chain is built from TRBV2 and TRBJ2-3, with D hard to call. CDR3 size: 12 residues. Trimming took off 4 bases at V and 7 bases at J, with 9 bases between the two ends. Germline values: CDR1 SNHLY, CDR2 FYNNEI. The CDR3 DNA is TGTGCCAGCAGTGGAGGTGGAAATACGCAGTATTTT. This codes for CASSGGGNTQYF.

V gene TRBV2 combines with J gene TRBJ1-2, with 10 bases matching TRBD1. This CDR3 spans 13 amino acids. Germline-derived CDR1 and CDR2 are SNHLY and FYNNEI. V shed 5 bases and J 4 bases; nucleotides not matched to a gene: 1. The CDR3 DNA reads as TGTGCCAGCAGTCGACAGGGGGCCTATGGCTACACCTTC. It translates to CASSRQGAYGYTF.

The chain recombines TRBV5-4 with TRBJ2-1, with 10 bases identical to TRBD1. CDR1 and CDR2 (germline): SGHNT, YYREEE (reference sequence). J was trimmed by 8 bases and V by 2 bases; bases with no gene match: 7. This CDR3 comprises 15 residues. The CDR3 bases are TGTGCCAGCAGCTTCCAGGGACAGGGGATCGATGAGCAGTTCTTC. Translating it yields CASSFQGQGIDEQFF. Using reference TRBV5-4 and TRBJ2-1 for the parts outside the CDR3, the full variable domain is ETGVTQSPTHLIKTRGQQVTLRCSSQSGHNTVSWYQQALGQGPQFIFQYYREEENGRGNFPPRFSGLQFPNYSSELNVNALELDDSALYLCASSFQGQGIDEQFFGPGTRLTVL.

The chain couples TRBV12-3 or TRBV12-4 to TRBJ2-7; weak D call: TRBD2 (6 bases). This CDR3 spans 13 amino acids. Trimming cost V 3 bases and J 5 bases, with 11 bases left between them. The CDR3 sequence is CASSLGGINEQYV. The CDR3 DNA is TGTGCCAGCAGTTTGGGGGGTATCAACGAGCAGTACGTC.

The chain is built from TRBV9 and TRBJ2-3; possible D gene TRBD2, 6 bases. With 4 bases removed from V and 0 bases from J, the gap between germline ends came to 12 bases. Germline CDR1 and CDR2: SGDLS and YYNGEE. This CDR3 region has 15 residues. The CDR3 nucleotides read TGTGCCAGCAGCTTACGTGGGGGGAGCACAGATACGCAGTATTTT. Residues: CASSLRGGSTDTQYF.

The chain joins TRBV14 to TRBJ2-5, with D tentatively TRBD1 (5 bases). Per germline, CDR1 SGHDN and CDR2 FVKESK. The germline V and J ends were trimmed by 4 bases and 4 bases, with 16 bases remaining between them. This CDR3 spans 15 amino acids. CDR3 sequence: CASSRPGRAGETQYF. CDR3 sequence (DNA): TGTGCCAGCAGCCGCCCGGGCAGGGCTGGAGAGACCCAGTACTTC.